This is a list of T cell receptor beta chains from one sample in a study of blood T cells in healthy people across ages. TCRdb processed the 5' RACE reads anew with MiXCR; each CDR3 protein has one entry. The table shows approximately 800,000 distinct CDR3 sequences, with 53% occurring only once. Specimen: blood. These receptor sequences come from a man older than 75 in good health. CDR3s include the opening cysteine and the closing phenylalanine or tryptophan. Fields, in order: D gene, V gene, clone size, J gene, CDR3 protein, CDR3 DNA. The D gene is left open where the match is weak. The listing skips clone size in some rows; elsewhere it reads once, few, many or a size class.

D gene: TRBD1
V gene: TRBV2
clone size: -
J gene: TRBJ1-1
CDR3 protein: CASRPRTGLSTEAFF
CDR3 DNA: TGTGCCAGCAGGCCCAGGACAGGATTATCCACTGAAGCTTTCTTT

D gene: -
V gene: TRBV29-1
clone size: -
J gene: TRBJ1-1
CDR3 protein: CSVVRGNTEAFF
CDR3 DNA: TGCAGCGTTGTCCGGGGGAACACTGAAGCTTTCTTT

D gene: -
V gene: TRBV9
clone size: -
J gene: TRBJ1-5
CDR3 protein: CASSDGTSLGNQPQHF
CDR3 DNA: TGTGCCAGCAGCGATGGGACGTCTCTGGGCAATCAGCCCCAGCATTTT

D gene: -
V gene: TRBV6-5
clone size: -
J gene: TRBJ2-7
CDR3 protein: CASSPGISAEQYF
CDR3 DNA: TGTGCCAGCAGTCCCGGGATTAGTGCCGAGCAGTACTTC

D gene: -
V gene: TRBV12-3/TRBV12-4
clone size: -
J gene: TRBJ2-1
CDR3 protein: CASSFPGRLEQFF
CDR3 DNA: TGTGCCAGCAGTTTCCCCGGGCGGCTGGAGCAGTTCTTC

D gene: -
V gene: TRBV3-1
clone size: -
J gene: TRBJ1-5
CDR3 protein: CASSQDVGTNQPQHF
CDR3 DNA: TGTGCCAGCAGCCAAGATGTTGGCACCAATCAGCCCCAGCATTTT

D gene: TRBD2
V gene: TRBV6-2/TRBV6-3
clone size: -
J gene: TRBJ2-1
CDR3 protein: CASNGAASGMYEQFF
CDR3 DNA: TGTGCCAGCAACGGAGCGGCTAGCGGGATGTATGAGCAGTTCTTC

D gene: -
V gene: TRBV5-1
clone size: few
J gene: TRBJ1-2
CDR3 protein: CASSLDPGAPGGYTF
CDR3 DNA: TGCGCCAGCAGCTTGGATCCGGGGGCGCCGGGAGGCTACACCTTC

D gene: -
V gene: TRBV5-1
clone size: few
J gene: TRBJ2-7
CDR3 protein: CASNPTDPSYEQYF
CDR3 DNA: TGCGCCAGCAATCCCACCGACCCTTCCTACGAGCAGTACTTC

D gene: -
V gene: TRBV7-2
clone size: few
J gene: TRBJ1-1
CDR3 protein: CASQLGGAVFEAFF
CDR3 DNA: TGTGCCAGCCAACTTGGGGGGGCGGTTTTCGAAGCTTTCTTT

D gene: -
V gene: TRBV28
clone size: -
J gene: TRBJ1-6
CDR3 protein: CASTSGLDNSPLHF
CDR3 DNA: TGTGCCAGCACTTCAGGACTTGATAATTCACCCCTCCACTTT

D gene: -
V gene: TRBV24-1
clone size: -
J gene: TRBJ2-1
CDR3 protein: CATSDTLTGWDEQFF
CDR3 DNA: TGTGCCACCAGTGATACGCTGACAGGTTGGGATGAGCAGTTCTTC

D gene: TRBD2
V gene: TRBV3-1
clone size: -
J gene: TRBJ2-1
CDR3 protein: CASSQGTSGLYNEQFF
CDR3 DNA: TGTGCCAGCAGCCAAGGGACTAGCGGGTTATACAATGAGCAGTTCTTC

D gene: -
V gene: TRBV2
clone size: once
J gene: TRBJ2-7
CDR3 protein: CASKEAIYEQYF
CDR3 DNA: TGTGCCAGCAAGGAGGCCATCTACGAGCAGTACTTC

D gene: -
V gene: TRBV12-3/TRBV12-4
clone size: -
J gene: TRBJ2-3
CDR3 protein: CASSLSADTDTQYF
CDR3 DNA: TGTGCCAGCAGTTTATCAGCGGATACAGATACGCAGTATTTT

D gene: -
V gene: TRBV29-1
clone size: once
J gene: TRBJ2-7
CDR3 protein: CSAVRAAAGEQYF
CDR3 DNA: TGCAGCGCTGTGAGGGCAGCCGCGGGGGAGCAGTACTTC

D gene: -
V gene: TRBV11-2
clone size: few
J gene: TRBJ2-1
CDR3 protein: CASSLASLTYNEQFF
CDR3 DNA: TGTGCCAGCAGCTTAGCTAGCCTAACTTACAATGAGCAGTTCTTC

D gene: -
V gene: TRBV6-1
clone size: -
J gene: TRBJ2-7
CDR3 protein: CASSDEELLYF
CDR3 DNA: TGTGCCAGCAGTGACGAGGAACTACTGTACTTC

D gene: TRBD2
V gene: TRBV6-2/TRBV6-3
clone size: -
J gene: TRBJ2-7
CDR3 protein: CASTAAGVPYEQYF
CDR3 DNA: TGTGCCAGCACCGCGGCGGGGGTTCCCTACGAGCAGTACTTC

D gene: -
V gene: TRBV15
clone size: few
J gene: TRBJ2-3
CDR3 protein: CATSRGESRYAYF
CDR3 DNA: TGTGCCACCAGCAGAGGGGAGAGCAGATACGCGTATTTT

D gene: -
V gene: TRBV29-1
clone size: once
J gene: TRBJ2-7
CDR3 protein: CSGVWSYEQYF
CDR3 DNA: TGCAGCGGAGTATGGTCCTACGAGCAGTACTTC

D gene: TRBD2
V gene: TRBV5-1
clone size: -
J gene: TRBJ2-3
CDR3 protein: CAGSSSRTSGGTDSTDTQYF
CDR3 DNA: TGCGCCGGCAGCAGCTCCAGGACTAGCGGGGGAACCGATAGCACAGATACGCAGTATTTT

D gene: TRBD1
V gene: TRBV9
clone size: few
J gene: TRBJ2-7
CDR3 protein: CASSAGGSGTGGRYEQYF
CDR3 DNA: TGTGCCAGCAGCGCAGGGGGATCCGGGACAGGGGGAAGGTACGAGCAGTACTTC

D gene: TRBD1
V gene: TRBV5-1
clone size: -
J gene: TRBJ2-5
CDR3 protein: CASSWTGGQLETQYF
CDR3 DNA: TGCGCCAGCAGCTGGACAGGGGGCCAATTAGAGACCCAGTACTTC

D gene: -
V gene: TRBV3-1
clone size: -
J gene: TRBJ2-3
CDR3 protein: CASSHFRAYRTDTQYF
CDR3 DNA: TGTGCCAGCAGCCATTTCCGGGCCTATCGCACAGATACGCAGTATTTT

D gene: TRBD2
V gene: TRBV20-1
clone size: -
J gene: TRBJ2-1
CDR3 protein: CCAPGREDNEQFF
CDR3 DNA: TGCTGTGCTCCCGGGCGGGAGGACAATGAGCAGTTCTTC

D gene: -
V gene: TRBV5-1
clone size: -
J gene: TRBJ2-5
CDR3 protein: CASSTSPTETQYF
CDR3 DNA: TGCGCCAGCAGTACCAGCCCCACCGAGACCCAGTACTTC

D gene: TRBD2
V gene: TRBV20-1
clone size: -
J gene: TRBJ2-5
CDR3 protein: CSARGAGGRNEQYF
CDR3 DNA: TGCAGTGCTAGAGGAGCGGGAGGTCGTAATGAGCAGTACTTC

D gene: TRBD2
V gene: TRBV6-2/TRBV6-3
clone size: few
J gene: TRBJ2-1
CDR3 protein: CASSHWTSGMNEQFF
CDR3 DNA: TGTGCCAGCAGTCACTGGACTAGCGGCATGAATGAGCAGTTCTTC

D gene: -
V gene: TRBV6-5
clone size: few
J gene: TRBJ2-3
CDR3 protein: CASSRDTPDTQYF
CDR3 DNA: TGTGCCAGCAGCCGGGACACCCCAGATACGCAGTATTTT

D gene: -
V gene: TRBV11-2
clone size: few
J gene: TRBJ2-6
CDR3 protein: CASSSPAKPGPGANVLTF
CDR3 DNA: TGTGCCAGCAGCTCCCCCGCTAAACCGGGTCCTGGGGCCAACGTCCTGACTTTC

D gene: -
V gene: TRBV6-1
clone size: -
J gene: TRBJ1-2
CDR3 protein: CASSAETVFPGYTF
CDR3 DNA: TGTGCCAGCAGTGCGGAGACAGTCTTCCCTGGCTACACCTTC

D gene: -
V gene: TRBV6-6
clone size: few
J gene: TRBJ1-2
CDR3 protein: CASSYVAGYTF
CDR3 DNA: TGTGCCAGCAGTTACGTCGCGGGCTACACCTTC

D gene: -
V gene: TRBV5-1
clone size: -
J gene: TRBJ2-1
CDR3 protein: CASSLTNNEQFF
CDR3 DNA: TGCGCCAGCAGCTTGACAAACAATGAGCAGTTCTTC

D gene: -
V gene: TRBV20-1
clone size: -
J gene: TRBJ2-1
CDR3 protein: CSAALENLEQFF
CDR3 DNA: TGCAGTGCGGCTCTCGAGAATCTCGAGCAGTTCTTC

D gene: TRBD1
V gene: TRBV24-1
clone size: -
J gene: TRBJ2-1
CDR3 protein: CATSDRTGEANEQFF
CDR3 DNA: TGTGCCACCAGTGACAGGACAGGGGAAGCCAATGAGCAGTTCTTC

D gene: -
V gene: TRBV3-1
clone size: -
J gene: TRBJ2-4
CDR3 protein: CASSQGPGTLAKNIQYF
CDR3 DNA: TGTGCCAGCAGCCAAGGACCCGGGACACTAGCCAAAAACATTCAGTACTTC

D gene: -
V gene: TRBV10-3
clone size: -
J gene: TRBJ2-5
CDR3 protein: CAISESWTVQETQYF
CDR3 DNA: TGTGCCATCAGTGAGTCGTGGACAGTCCAAGAGACCCAGTACTTC

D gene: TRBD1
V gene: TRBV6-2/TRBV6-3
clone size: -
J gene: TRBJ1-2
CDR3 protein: CASSYTARTGGYGYTF
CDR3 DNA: TGTGCCAGCAGTTACACCGCGCGGACAGGGGGCTATGGCTACACCTTC

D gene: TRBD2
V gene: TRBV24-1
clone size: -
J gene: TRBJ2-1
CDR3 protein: CATSDSGLAYNEQFF
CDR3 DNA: TGTGCCACCAGTGATTCGGGACTAGCCTACAATGAGCAGTTCTTC

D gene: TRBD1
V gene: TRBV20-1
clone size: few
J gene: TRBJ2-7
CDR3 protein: CSARPGQGTSYEQYF
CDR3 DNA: TGCAGTGCTAGACCGGGACAGGGGACTTCCTACGAGCAGTACTTC

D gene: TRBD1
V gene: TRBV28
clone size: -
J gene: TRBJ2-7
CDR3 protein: CASGGTGKYEQYF
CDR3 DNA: TGTGCCAGCGGTGGGACAGGGAAATACGAGCAGTACTTC

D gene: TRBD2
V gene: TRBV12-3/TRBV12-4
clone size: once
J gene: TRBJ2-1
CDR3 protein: CASSLRTSGRRDEQFF
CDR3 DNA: TGTGCCAGCAGTTTAAGGACTAGCGGGAGGCGGGATGAGCAGTTCTTC

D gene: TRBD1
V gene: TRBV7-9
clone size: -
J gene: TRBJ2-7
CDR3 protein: CASSSLDRGKSPTPYEQYF
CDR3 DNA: TGTGCCAGCAGCTCCCTGGACAGGGGAAAATCACCCACTCCCTACGAGCAGTACTTC

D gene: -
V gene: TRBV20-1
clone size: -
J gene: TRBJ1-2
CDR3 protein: CSAPDRSTGGYTF
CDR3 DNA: TGCAGTGCGCCCGACAGATCCACGGGGGGCTACACCTTC